A single sample gave rise to the 30 T cell receptor beta chains below, sequenced in a study of post-analysis software for immune sequencing data. Study results and caveats: In patients, four to six TRBV segments were more frequent than in controls, with TRBV5-6, TRBV5-1 and TRBV20-1 among them.

Their antigen targets remain unknown. Every TCR beta cDNA library bore unique molecular identifiers. MiXCR was run by TCRdb on the PCR reads, yielding one entry per CDR3 protein. This sample has hundreds of thousands of distinct CDR3 sequences, with 30% found just once. Material: blood. These TCRs come from a girl under 18 with multiple sclerosis.

The chain couples TRBV6-2 or TRBV6-3 to TRBJ2-6; TRBD1 matches at 8 bases. V dropped 5 bases and J dropped 3; count of bases not matched to a gene: 12. CDR1 and CDR2 from the germline V gene are MNHEY and SVGEGT. The CDR3 covers 18 residues. CDR3 sequence: CASSDPGQGVFGANVLTF. DNA for the CDR3: TGTGCCAGCAGTGACCCTGGACAGGGTGTGTTTGGGGCCAACGTCCTGACTTTC.

The J gene is TRBJ2-3, the V gene TRBV5-1; D is perhaps TRBD1 (6 bases). This CDR3 region has 16 residues. Germline values: CDR1 SGHRS, CDR2 YFSETQ. V lost 4 bases and J lost 2, with 17 bases in between. Written as DNA, the CDR3 is TGCGCCAGCAGCCGAGACCAGGGGACCCCCACAGATACGCAGTATTTT. This sequence encodes CASSRDQGTPTDTQYF.

The CDR3 loop reads CASRSLRNEQFF. The CDR3 DNA is TGTGCCAGCAGGTCCCTACGCAATGAGCAGTTCTTC. The J gene is TRBJ2-1, the V gene TRBV7-9; D unclear. CDR1 is SEHNR, CDR2 FQNEAQ, per germline (reference sequence). The CDR3 extends over 12 amino acids. V was cut by 6 bases and J by 6 bases, with 9 bases left in between.

The chain carries TRBV20-1 and TRBJ1-2, with 7 positions matching TRBD1. V trimming: 1 base; J trimming: 1 base; junction bases outside the gene matches: 12. The CDR3 length is 17 residues. CDR1 DFQATT and CDR2 SNEGSKA come from the germline V gene (reference sequence). CDR3 nucleotide sequence: TGCAGTGCTAGAGCCCCACAGGGGCGATTTGTTAACTATGGCTACACCTTC. Protein product: CSARAPQGRFVNYGYTF.

This clonotype was counted ten times or more. The genes are TRBV29-1 and TRBJ2-1, with TRBD2 matching over 8 bases. CDR3 length equals 14 residues. Germline assignment: CDR1 SQVTM and CDR2 ANQGSEA. Trimming took 6 bases from V and 7 from J; bases not matched to a gene: 11. The CDR3 loop reads CSVRVREGHNEQFF. The CDR3 region has the DNA TGCAGCGTGAGGGTTCGGGAGGGCCATAATGAGCAGTTCTTC.

This chain joins TRBV6-5 and TRBJ1-2; TRBD1 matches 7 bases. The CDR3 contains 16 residues. V was clipped by 7 bases and J by 1 base; unmatched bases: 12. Germline-derived CDR1 and CDR2 are MNHEY and SVGAGI. The CDR3 loop is CASTPGQSQINYGYTF. The CDR3 region has the DNA TGTGCCAGCACCCCGGGACAGTCCCAAATTAACTATGGCTACACCTTC.

V is TRBV10-3 and J is TRBJ2-7; 9 bases match TRBD1. V gave up 8 bases and J gave up 3 bases; unmatched junction bases: 8. In germline, CDR1 is ENHRY, CDR2 SYGVKD. The CDR3 sequence is 14 residues long. The CDR3 region has the DNA TGTGCCATCGGTCTAACAGGGGGCAACTACGAGCAGTACTTC. It codes for CAIGLTGGNYEQYF.

The CDR3 nucleotides read TGCAGTGCAAACCGGGGGGATACTGGCACAGATACGCAGTATTTT. Encoded protein: CSANRGDTGTDTQYF. The chain combines TRBV20-1 with TRBJ2-3; TRBD2 matches 7 bases. Germline lookup yields CDR1 DFQATT and CDR2 SNEGSKA (reference sequence). Germline trimming cut 6 bases from V and 1 base from J; bases unmatched to any gene: 10. This CDR3 spans 15 amino acids.

The sample holds a few counts of this clonotype. The chain employs TRBV5-1 and TRBJ1-1, with no clear D. The germline V gene encodes CDR1 SGHRS and CDR2 YFSETQ. The CDR3 is 13 amino acids. V was shortened by 2 bases and J by 2 bases, with 7 bases between the two germline ends. CDR3 residues: CASSFEVNTEAFF. In nucleotides, the CDR3 is TGCGCCAGCAGCTTCGAGGTCAACACTGAAGCTTTCTTT.

A few counts support this clonotype. The V gene is TRBV7-2, the J gene TRBJ1-1; 8 bases align to TRBD1. From germline, CDR1 is SGHTA and CDR2 FQGNSA. V was clipped by 2 bases and J by 4 bases; unmatched bases: 6. There are 15 residues in the CDR3. The CDR3 protein is CASSLRAGGVTEAFF. CDR3 DNA: TGTGCCAGCAGCTTACGGGCAGGGGGCGTCACTGAAGCTTTCTTT.

In its sample, this clonotype was seen a few times. The genes are TRBV29-1 and TRBJ2-2; tentative D call: TRBD1 (6 bases). V lost 2 bases and J 1 base, leaving 11 bases between the germline ends. Germline CDR1 and CDR2: SQVTM and ANQGSEA. The CDR3 is made up of 15 amino acids. The CDR3 region has the DNA TGCAGCGTTGAATCCCGGACAGAGAACACCGGGGAGCTGTTTTTT. It is translated as CSVESRTENTGELFF.

This clonotype was observed a handful of times. CDR3 amino acids: CASSPVQGVGQPQHF. CDR3 DNA: TGTGCCAGCAGTCCAGTACAGGGAGTGGGACAGCCCCAGCATTTT. The V gene is TRBV3-1, the J gene TRBJ1-5, with D possibly TRBD1 on 6 matching bases. CDR3 length equals 15 residues. V lost 6 bases and J lost 7, with 19 bases in between. CDR1 and CDR2 (germline): LGHDT, YNNKEL (reference sequence).

This clonotype was observed a few times. This rearrangement joins TRBV24-1 to TRBJ2-3; TRBD2 matches at 10 bases. CDR3 length: 14 residues. The junction had 4 bases not matched to a gene; V was cut back by 8 bases and J by 3 bases. Germline assignment: CDR1 KGHDR and CDR2 SFDVKD. CDR3 residues: CATKASGSTDTQYF. CDR3 DNA sequence: TGTGCCACCAAGGCTAGCGGGAGTACAGATACGCAGTATTTT.

This clonotype appeared many times. The junction differs from germline at one of its ends, possibly a read error. This chain links TRBV3-1 with TRBJ2-3; possible D gene TRBD1, 5 bases. This CDR3 contains 13 residues. Germline CDR1 LGHDT, CDR2 YNNKEL (reference sequence). This chain's CDR3 is CASSQGYTDTQYF. CDR3 DNA sequence: TGCGCCAGCAGCCAGGGCTACACAGATACGCAGTATTTT.

This rearrangement joins TRBV12-5 to TRBJ2-5; D might be TRBD2 (6 bases). Matching the DNA end better, TRBJ2-7 makes the J call doubtful. The CDR3 contains 15 residues. CDR1 is LGHNT and CDR2 is FRNRAP in the germline V gene. The CDR3 loop is CASAPGVGRGYEQYF. The CDR3 DNA reads as TGTGCTAGTGCCCCGGGGGTAGGAAGGGGTTACGAGCAGTACTTC.

This clonotype turned up a few times. V is TRBV5-1 and J is TRBJ2-3; TRBD2 matches 10 bases. The length of the CDR3 is 15 residues. The J segment lost 5 bases and the V segment lost 3 bases, leaving 6 bases of the junction unmatched. Per the germline V gene, CDR1 is SGHRS and CDR2 is YFSETQ. This chain's CDR3 is CASSWSGGAQDTQYF. The CDR3, as DNA: TGCGCCAGCAGCTGGAGCGGGGGGGCCCAAGATACGCAGTATTTT.

The sample holds many counts of this clonotype. The DNA of the CDR3 is TGCGCCAGCAGCTCGGACCCGCCGGGCAATGAGCAGTTCTTC. Translation: CASSSDPPGNEQFF. This chain links TRBV5-1 with TRBJ2-1; D unresolved. V was trimmed by 3 bases and J by 6 bases, leaving 13 bases between them. The CDR3 loop spans 14 amino acids. Germline V gives CDR1 SGHRS, CDR2 YFSETQ.

V gene TRBV20-1 combines with J gene TRBJ2-7; 10 bases fit TRBD2. The J call may be faulty, since TRBJ2-5 better matches the DNA end. The CDR3 runs to 15 residues. From germline, CDR1 is DFQATT and CDR2 SNEGSKA (reference sequence). The CDR3 DNA is TGCAGTGCTAGTGTGGAGCGGGGGGGCCGAGAGACCCAGTACTTC. Amino acid sequence: CSASVERGGRETQYF.

This clonotype was detected only a few times. The genes are TRBV2 and TRBJ2-1; D is perhaps TRBD1 (6 bases). V was trimmed by 4 bases and J by 1 base, leaving 8 bases between them. This CDR3 region has 14 residues. The germline CDR1 and CDR2 sequences are SNHLY and FYNNEI. Written as DNA, the CDR3 is TGTGCCAGCAGTGCCAGGGGTTCCTACAATGAGCAGTTCTTC. This codes for CASSARGSYNEQFF. The complete variable domain, with remaining parts taken from reference TRBV2 and TRBJ2-1, reads EPEVTQTPSHQVTQMGQEVILRCVPISNHLYFYWYRQILGQKVEFLVSFYNNEISEKSEIFDDQFSVERPDGSNFTLKIRSTKLEDSAMYFCASSARGSYNEQFFGPGTRLTVL.

The CDR3 DNA is TGCGCCAGCAGCTCGGGACTAGCGGGGGGAGTCCATGAGCAGTTCTTC. Encoded protein: CASSSGLAGGVHEQFF. V gene TRBV5-1 combines with J gene TRBJ2-1; 15 nucleotides match TRBD2. This CDR3 comprises 16 residues. In germline, CDR1 is SGHRS, CDR2 YFSETQ. Trimming took 3 bases from V and 8 from J; bases not matched to a gene: 6.

This chain connects TRBV7-9 to TRBJ2-6; D unresolved. Trimming took off 4 bases at V and 0 bases at J, with 16 bases between the two ends. The CDR3 has 18 residues. Germline lookup yields CDR1 SEHNR and CDR2 FQNEAQ (reference sequence). CDR3 DNA: TGTGCCAGCAGCTCTTTTATGACGGTTCTCTCTGGGGCCAACGTCCTGACTTTC. It is translated as CASSSFMTVLSGANVLTF.

Comments on this clonotype: An end of the junction differs from the germline gene, which may be a read error. The rearrangement joins TRBV7-2 to TRBJ2-1; D is perhaps TRBD2 (6 bases). The CDR3 runs 15 residues. Germline CDR1 and CDR2: SGHTA and FQGNSA. The CDR3 bases are TGTGCCAGCAGCCTTGGAGGGAGTCGGTACAATGAGCGGTTCTTC. This translates into CASSLGGSRYNERFF. Filled out from reference TRBV7-2 and TRBJ2-1, the complete variable domain reads GAGVSQSPSNKVTEKGKDVELRCDPISGHTALYWYRQSLGQGLEFLIYFQGNSAPDKSGLPSDRFSAERTGGSVSTLTIQRTQQEDSAVYLCASSLGGSRYNERFFGPGTRLTVL.

On this clonotype: Its ends do not fully match the called genes, so a read error is possible. This chain uses TRBV7-2 with TRBJ2-3; D unresolved. Per germline, CDR1 SGHTA and CDR2 FQGNSA. The CDR3 is 14 amino acids. In nucleotides, the CDR3 is TGTGCCAGCAGCTTAGACCAGTCCACAGATACGCGGTATTTT. As protein: CASSLDQSTDTRYF.

The chain combines TRBV7-9 with TRBJ2-1; D may be TRBD1 or TRBD2 (5 bases each). V lost 7 bases and J 4 bases, leaving 17 bases between the germline ends. CDR1 is SEHNR, CDR2 FQNEAQ, per germline (reference sequence). The CDR3 totals 15 residues. The CDR3 DNA follows: TGTGCCAGCACCCCCCGGGACGGAATTTACAATGAGCAGTTCTTC. It is translated as CASTPRDGIYNEQFF.

This chain joins TRBV25-1 and TRBJ2-6; D gene ambiguous. Trimming left V 3 bases short and J 0 bases short, with 21 bases between. CDR1 MGHDK and CDR2 SYGVNS come from the germline V gene. The CDR3 runs 20 residues. This CDR3 reads CASSEGAGIVPSSGANVLTF. DNA for the CDR3: TGTGCCAGCAGTGAGGGTGCAGGTATCGTCCCGAGCTCTGGGGCCAACGTCCTGACTTTC.

The genes are TRBV11-2 and TRBJ2-1; tentative D call: TRBD2 (6 bases). Trimming removed 5 bases at V and 4 bases at J, with 15 bases between. Germline assignment: CDR1 SGHAT and CDR2 FQNNGV. The CDR3 sequence is 15 residues long. CDR3 loop: CASSPGTYIYNEQFF. The CDR3 region has the DNA TGTGCCAGCAGCCCGGGGACTTATATTTACAATGAGCAGTTCTTC. Looking up the rest from reference TRBV11-2 and TRBJ2-1 gives the full variable domain: EAGVAQSPRYKIIEKRQSVAFWCNPISGHATLYWYQQILGQGPKLLIQFQNNGVVDDSQLPKDRFSAERLKGVDSTLKIQPAKLEDSAVYLCASSPGTYIYNEQFFGPGTRLTVL.

CDR3 loop: CASSELWQPGTEAFF. As DNA, the CDR3 is TGTGCCAGCAGTGAATTATGGCAGCCGGGCACTGAAGCTTTCTTT. The chain uses TRBV25-1 and TRBJ1-1; no clear D gene. This CDR3 has 15 residues. The germline V and J ends were trimmed by 1 base and 4 bases, with 13 bases remaining between them. The germline CDR1 and CDR2 sequences are MGHDK and SYGVNS.

This clonotype was observed a few times. V is TRBV29-1 and J is TRBJ1-1; TRBD1 matches at 7 bases. This CDR3 contains 12 residues. Germline assignment: CDR1 SQVTM and CDR2 ANQGSEA. The V segment lost 6 bases and the J segment 10 bases; nucleotides outside the gene matches: 11. Here the CDR3 reads CSVGGTDPGAFF. The CDR3 DNA reads as TGCAGCGTGGGTGGGACAGACCCTGGAGCTTTCTTT.

Comments on this clonotype: A read error may explain this, as a much larger clone is one base away. The chain joins TRBV5-6 to TRBJ2-3; 7 bases fit TRBD1. CDR3 length: 13 residues. With V trimmed by 4 bases and J by 8 bases, 7 bases remained unmatched. Germline-derived CDR1 and CDR2 are SGHDT and YYEEEE. The CDR3 is CASSPDRLGTQYF. In nucleotides, the CDR3 is TGTGCCAGCAGCCCGGACAGGCTAGGTACGCAGTATTTT.

The chain links TRBV2 to TRBJ2-7; 8 bases line up with TRBD1. The CDR3 covers 16 residues. In germline, CDR1 is SNHLY, CDR2 FYNNEI. Trimming removed 0 bases from V and 7 bases from J; junction bases left unmatched: 11. CDR3 nucleotide sequence: TGTGCCAGCAGTGAAGCGCGTGACAGGGGAGTTGAGGAGCAGTACTTC. This codes for CASSEARDRGVEEQYF.